This passage covers 11 T cell receptor beta chains from one sample sequenced in a study of OX40 agonist ivuxolimab in advanced cancers. The assay was immunoSEQ multiplex PCR, and TCRdb's table has in-frame clones only and misses some. The repertoire consists of about 72,000 clones, with about nine tenths occurring once and the leading ten covering approximately 0.98%. The sample in question was CD4+ or CD8+ T cells sorted from blood, obtained in a trial of the OX40 agonist ivuxolimab. The source is an adult with an advanced solid tumor such as melanoma, head and neck, liver or kidney cancer.

The gene calls are TRBV18 and TRBJ1-2; TRBD1 agrees at 9 bases. The CDR3 loop spans 15 amino acids. V was clipped by 0 bases and J by 7 bases; unmatched bases: 6. Germline V gives CDR1 KGHSH, CDR2 LQKENI. CDR3 nucleotide sequence: TGTGCCAGCTCACCACCCCGAACAGGGGGCATTGGCTACACCTTC. Translated: CASSPPRTGGIGYTF.

The J gene is TRBJ2-1, the V gene TRBV20-1; no definite D call. V dropped 3 bases and J dropped 12 bases, with 12 bases sitting between them. Germline V gene lookup returns CDR1 DFQATT and CDR2 SNEGSKA (reference sequence). The CDR3 is 11 amino acids. The CDR3 loop reads CSASPPERQFF. In nucleotides, the CDR3 is TGCAGTGCTAGCCCGCCAGAACGGCAGTTCTTC.

This clone was observed a single time. The genes are TRBV29-1 and TRBJ2-1; D is ambiguous. The V and J ends lost 4 bases and 6 bases respectively, with 10 bases between them. The CDR3 spans 12 residues. Germline V gene data show CDR1 as SQVTM and CDR2 as ANQGSEA. The CDR3 coding sequence is TGCAGCGTTGGTAGTAGGCGCAATGAGCAGTTCTTC. Amino acid sequence: CSVGSRRNEQFF.

This sequence joins TRBV11-3 and TRBJ2-7; 11 bases map to TRBD2. The germline CDR1 and CDR2 sequences are SGHNT and YENEEA. This CDR3 has 14 amino acids. Germline trimming cut 4 bases from V and 4 bases from J; bases unmatched to any gene: 3. The CDR3 DNA sequence: TGTGCCAGCAGCTCGACTAGCGGGGATTACGAGCAGTACTTC. It specifies CASSSTSGDYEQYF.

This chain connects TRBV7-8 to TRBJ1-1, with D perhaps matching TRBD1 (5 bases). The CDR3 has 13 amino acids. V was pared by 3 bases and J by 4 bases, with 9 bases between. Germline CDR1 reads SGHVS; CDR2 reads FQNEAQ. CDR3 bases: TGTGCCAGCAGCTTCAGGGTGGGCACTGAAGCTTTCTTT. Amino acid sequence: CASSFRVGTEAFF.

The chain links TRBV30 to TRBJ2-7, with 14 nucleotides matching TRBD2. The CDR3 covers 13 residues. The V and J ends lost 3 bases and 13 bases, in that order; junction bases with no gene match: 8. CDR1 GTSNPN and CDR2 SVGIG come from the germline V gene (reference sequence). The CDR3 DNA is TGTGCCTGGAGCCTGACTAGCGGGGGGGCATTTTACTTC. As protein: CAWSLTSGGAFYF.

This clone was observed a few times. The chain employs TRBV19 and TRBJ1-6, with D tentatively TRBD1 (6 bases). Germline values: CDR1 LNHDA, CDR2 SQIVND (reference sequence). This CDR3 has 15 residues. V dropped 6 bases and J dropped 4 bases, with 13 bases sitting between them. CDR3 region: CASRPTGTYNSPLHF. The CDR3 coding sequence is TGTGCCAGTAGGCCCACAGGGACTTATAATTCACCCCTCCACTTT.

This chain connects TRBV19 to TRBJ1-2; 7 nucleotides align to TRBD1. The germline V gene has CDR1 LNHDA and CDR2 SQIVND (reference sequence). The CDR3 sequence is 14 residues long. The V segment lost 6 bases and the J segment 4 bases; nucleotides outside the gene matches: 8. The CDR3 here is CASRPRGLSYGYTF. In DNA form, the CDR3 reads TGTGCCAGTAGACCGAGGGGGCTGAGCTATGGCTACACCTTC.

V and J are TRBV6-1 and TRBJ2-7; tentatively, D is TRBD1 (6 bases). The CDR3 is made up of 14 amino acids. V was shortened by 8 bases and J by 4 bases, with 18 bases between the two germline ends. In germline, CDR1 is MNHNS, CDR2 SASEGT. The CDR3 here is CASLFSPDSYEQYF. CDR3 nucleotide sequence: TGTGCCAGCCTTTTTTCCCCGGACAGTTACGAGCAGTACTTC.

V gene TRBV4-2 combines with J gene TRBJ2-7; D is tentatively TRBD1 or TRBD2 (5 bases each). The CDR3 is made up of 17 amino acids. V lost 0 bases, J lost 0 bases, and 15 bases lay in between. CDR1 and CDR2 from the germline V gene are LGHNA and YNFKEQ. The CDR3 is CASSQDTRTGGSYEQYF. The CDR3 bases are TGTGCCAGCAGCCAAGATACCCGCACTGGGGGCTCCTACGAGCAGTACTTC.

The chain links TRBV19 to TRBJ2-2; a possible D gene is TRBD1 (5 bases). The CDR3 length is 16 residues. V lost 3 bases and J lost 0, with 11 bases in between. CDR1 LNHDA and CDR2 SQIVND come from the germline V gene (reference sequence). Here the CDR3 DNA reads TGTGCCAGTAGTATTGAGGCAGGGTCGAACACCGGGGAGCTGTTTTTT. Its translation is CASSIEAGSNTGELFF.